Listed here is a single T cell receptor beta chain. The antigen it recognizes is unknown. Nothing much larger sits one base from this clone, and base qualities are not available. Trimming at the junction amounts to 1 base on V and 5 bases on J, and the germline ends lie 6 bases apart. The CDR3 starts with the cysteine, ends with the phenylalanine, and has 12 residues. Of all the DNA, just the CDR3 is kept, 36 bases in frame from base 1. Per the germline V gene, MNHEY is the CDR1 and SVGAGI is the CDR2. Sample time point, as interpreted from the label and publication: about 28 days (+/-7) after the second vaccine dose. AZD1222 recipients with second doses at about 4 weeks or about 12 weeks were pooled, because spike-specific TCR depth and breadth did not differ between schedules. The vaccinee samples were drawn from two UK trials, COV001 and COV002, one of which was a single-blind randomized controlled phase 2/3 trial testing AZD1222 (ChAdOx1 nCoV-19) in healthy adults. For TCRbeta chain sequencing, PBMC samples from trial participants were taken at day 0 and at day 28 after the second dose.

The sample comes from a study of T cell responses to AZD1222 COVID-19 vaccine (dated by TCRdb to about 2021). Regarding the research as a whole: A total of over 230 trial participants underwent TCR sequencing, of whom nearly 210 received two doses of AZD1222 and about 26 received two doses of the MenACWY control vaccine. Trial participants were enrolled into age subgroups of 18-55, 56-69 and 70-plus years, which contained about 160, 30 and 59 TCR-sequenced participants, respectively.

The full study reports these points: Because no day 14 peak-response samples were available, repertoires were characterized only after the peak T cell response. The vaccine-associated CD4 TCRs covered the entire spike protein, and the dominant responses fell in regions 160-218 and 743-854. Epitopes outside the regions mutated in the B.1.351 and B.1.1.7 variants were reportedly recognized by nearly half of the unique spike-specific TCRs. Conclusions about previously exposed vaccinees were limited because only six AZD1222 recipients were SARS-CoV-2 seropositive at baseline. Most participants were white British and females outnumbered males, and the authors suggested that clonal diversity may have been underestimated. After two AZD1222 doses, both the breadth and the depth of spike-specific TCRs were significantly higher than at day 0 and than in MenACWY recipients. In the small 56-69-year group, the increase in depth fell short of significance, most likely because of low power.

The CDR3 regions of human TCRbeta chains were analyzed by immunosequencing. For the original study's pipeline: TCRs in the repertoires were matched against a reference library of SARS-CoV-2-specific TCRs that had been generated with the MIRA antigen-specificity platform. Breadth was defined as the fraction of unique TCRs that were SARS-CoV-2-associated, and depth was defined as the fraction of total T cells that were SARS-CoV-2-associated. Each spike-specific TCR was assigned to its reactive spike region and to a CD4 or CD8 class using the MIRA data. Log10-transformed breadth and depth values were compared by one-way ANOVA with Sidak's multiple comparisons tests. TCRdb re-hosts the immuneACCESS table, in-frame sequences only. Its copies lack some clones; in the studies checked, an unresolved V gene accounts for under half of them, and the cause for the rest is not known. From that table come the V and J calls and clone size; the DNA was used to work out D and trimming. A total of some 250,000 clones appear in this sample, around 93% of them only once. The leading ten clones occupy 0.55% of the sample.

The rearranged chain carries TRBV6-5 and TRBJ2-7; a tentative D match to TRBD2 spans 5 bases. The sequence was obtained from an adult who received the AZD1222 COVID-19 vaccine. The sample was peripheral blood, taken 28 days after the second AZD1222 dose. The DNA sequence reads TGTGCCAGCAGTTACTTAGCGAACGAGCAGTACTTC. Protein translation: CASSYLANEQYF.